This is a list of T cell receptor beta chains from one sample in a study of cytomegalovirus exposure and HLA in healthy donors. TCRdb keeps only in-frame clones here, not all; method: immunoSEQ multiplex PCR. The table shows 200,000 to 300,000 clones, with around 87% occurring only once. Sequenced input: PBMCs. The receptors derive from a woman aged 25 to 39 in good health and CMV-seropositive. Each CDR3 is given with its conserved first and last residue. Fields, in order: J gene, clone size, D gene, V gene, CDR3 protein, CDR3 DNA. A D gene is named only where the DNA matches it firmly. Size is stated for part of the rows, as once, few or many counts, or as a class when the clone is expanded.

TRBJ2-7 | . | TRBD1 | TRBV28 | CASTSQGAREQYF | TGTGCCAGTACAAGTCAGGGGGCGAGGGAGCAGTACTTC
TRBJ2-7 | . | . | TRBV7-2 | CASSLVFASASSYEQYF | TGTGCCAGCAGCTTAGTTTTCGCTAGCGCCAGCTCCTACGAGCAGTACTTC
TRBJ2-2 | . | TRBD1 | TRBV5-1 | CASSTGQGDTGELFF | TGCGCCAGCAGCACAGGACAGGGAGACACCGGGGAGCTGTTTTTT
TRBJ2-3 | . | . | TRBV2 | CASTQVGSIDTQYF | TGTGCCAGCACCCAAGTCGGTAGTATAGATACGCAGTATTTT
TRBJ1-1 | . | . | TRBV19 | CASSLRNRGTEAFF | TGTGCCAGTAGTCTCCGAAATAGAGGCACTGAAGCTTTCTTT
TRBJ2-7 | . | . | TRBV19 | CASSIFGGNYEQYF | TGTGCCAGTAGTATTTTTGGGGGCAACTACGAGCAGTACTTC
TRBJ2-6 | . | . | TRBV28 | CASRTSPKFSGANVLTF | TGTGCCAGCAGGACTTCCCCTAAATTCTCTGGGGCCAACGTCCTGACTTTC
TRBJ1-2 | . | . | TRBV29-1 | CSVIDSRLTF | TGCAGCGTGATTGATTCGCGCCTCACCTTC
TRBJ1-3 | . | TRBD1 | TRBV9 | CASSVLGTGGTNTIYF | TGTGCCAGCAGCGTATTGGGGACAGGAGGAACAAACACCATATATTTT
TRBJ1-4 | once | . | TRBV29-1 | CSVATTNEKLFF | TGCAGCGTTGCAACAACTAATGAAAAACTGTTTTTT
TRBJ2-1 | . | TRBD2 | TRBV30 | CAWKIAGVPSFEQFF | TGTGCCTGGAAAATAGCGGGAGTCCCTTCGTTTGAGCAGTTCTTC
TRBJ2-7 | once | TRBD2 | TRBV11-2 | CASSLENGRRYEQYF | TGTGCCAGCAGCTTAGAAAACGGGAGGCGGTACGAGCAGTACTTC
TRBJ2-3 | . | TRBD1 | TRBV28 | CASSLEWTGSTDTQYF | TGTGCCAGCAGTTTAGAGTGGACAGGGAGCACAGATACGCAGTATTTT
TRBJ2-3 | . | . | TRBV5-1 | CASSSGLITDTQYF | TGCGCCAGCAGCTCAGGACTGATCACAGATACGCAGTATTTT
TRBJ2-5 | . | . | TRBV30 | CAWAPEPLETQYF | TGTGCCTGGGCTCCCGAGCCGCTAGAGACCCAGTACTTC
TRBJ2-1 | . | TRBD2 | TRBV27 | CASSSGGGSMNEQFF | TGTGCCAGCTCTTCTGGTGGCGGGAGTATGAATGAGCAGTTCTTC
TRBJ1-4 | . | . | TRBV25-1 | CASSYSTNEKLFF | TGTGCCAGCAGTTACAGTACCAATGAAAAACTGTTTTTT
TRBJ2-7 | . | . | TRBV6-5 | CASSKKTGTYEQYF | TGTGCCAGCAGTAAAAAAACAGGGACCTACGAGCAGTACTTC
TRBJ1-1 | . | TRBD1 | TRBV5-8 | CASQGTGRAFF | TGTGCCAGCCAAGGGACAGGGAGAGCTTTCTTT
TRBJ2-6 | . | . | TRBV4-1 | CASSQDTQVSGANVLTF | TGCGCCAGCAGCCAAGATACGCAGGTCTCTGGGGCCAACGTCCTGACTTTC
TRBJ2-1 | . | TRBD2 | TRBV11-3 | CASSFSGRAYEQFF | TGTGCCAGCAGCTTTAGCGGGAGGGCCTATGAGCAGTTCTTC
TRBJ1-5 | . | . | TRBV19 | CASSRIQGDDQPQHF | TGTGCCAGTAGCCGAATACAGGGAGACGATCAGCCCCAGCATTTT
TRBJ2-1 | . | . | TRBV19 | CASSNLESSYNEQFF | TGTGCCAGTAGTAACCTGGAGAGCTCCTACAATGAGCAGTTCTTC
TRBJ2-1 | . | . | TRBV5-1 | CASSPSSGGDNEQFF | TGCGCCAGCAGCCCGTCCTCCGGCGGAGACAATGAGCAGTTCTTC
TRBJ2-3 | . | TRBD2 | TRBV19 | CASSPQTGTSGIETDTQYF | TGTGCCAGTAGTCCCCAAACCGGGACTAGCGGGATAGAGACAGATACGCAGTATTTT
TRBJ1-1 | . | . | TRBV6-1 | CASSELLAGNTEAFF | TGTGCCAGCAGTGAACTTCTGGCGGGGAACACTGAAGCTTTCTTT
TRBJ1-4 | . | TRBD1 | TRBV6-6 | CASSSSNTGGFEKLFF | TGTGCCAGCAGTTCCTCGAACACAGGGGGCTTTGAAAAACTGTTTTTT
TRBJ2-1 | . | TRBD1 | TRBV5-1 | CASRRQGAANEQFF | TGCGCCAGCAGGAGACAGGGGGCGGCCAATGAGCAGTTCTTC
TRBJ2-7 | . | TRBD2 | TRBV25-1 | CASSGLAGGTSSYEQYF | TGTGCCAGCAGTGGACTAGCGGGAGGGACAAGCTCCTACGAGCAGTACTTC
TRBJ2-1 | . | TRBD2 | TRBV4-1 | CASSQDLTSAYNEQFF | TGCGCCAGCAGCCAAGATTTGACTAGCGCGTACAATGAGCAGTTCTTC
TRBJ2-1 | . | TRBD2 | TRBV7-2 | CASSLAFGGNSYNEQFF | TGTGCCAGCAGCTTAGCCTTCGGGGGGAACTCCTACAATGAGCAGTTCTTC
TRBJ2-7 | . | . | TRBV23-1 | CASSSDRLRPNEQYF | TGCGCCAGCAGTAGCGACAGGCTACGTCCTAACGAGCAGTACTTC
TRBJ1-5 | . | TRBD1 | TRBV14 | CASSQMSWDREVGNQPQHF | TGTGCCAGCAGCCAAATGAGCTGGGACAGGGAGGTGGGCAATCAGCCCCAGCATTTT
TRBJ2-2 | . | TRBD1 | TRBV30 | CAWPGTANTGELFF | TGTGCCTGGCCCGGGACAGCAAACACCGGGGAGCTGTTTTTT
TRBJ1-1 | . | . | TRBV6-6 | CASSPTQSAEAFF | TGTGCCAGCAGTCCGACCCAGAGCGCTGAAGCTTTCTTT
TRBJ2-1 | once | . | TRBV5-1 | CATYGAYNEQFF | TGCGCCACTTACGGGGCCTACAATGAGCAGTTCTTC
TRBJ2-7 | . | . | TRBV6-5 | CASRNRLADTYEQYF | TGTGCCAGCAGGAACCGGTTAGCGGATACCTACGAGCAGTACTTC
TRBJ2-5 | . | . | TRBV5-1 | CASSNGSPNQETQYF | TGCGCCAGCAGCAACGGGTCGCCGAACCAAGAGACCCAGTACTTC
TRBJ2-2 | once | TRBD1 | TRBV7-9 | CASSLAGIRTGTDTGELFF | TGTGCCAGCAGCTTAGCGGGGATTAGGACAGGAACGGACACCGGGGAGCTGTTTTTT
TRBJ1-1 | . | TRBD1 | TRBV28 | CASTLTGGGTEAFF | TGTGCCAGCACCTTGACAGGGGGCGGCACTGAAGCTTTCTTT
TRBJ2-7 | . | TRBD2 | TRBV6-1 | CASSELSLAGYEQYF | TGTGCCAGCAGTGAATTGTCGTTAGCGGGGTACGAGCAGTACTTC
TRBJ1-1 | . | . | TRBV2 | CASSGFGGMTEAFF | TGTGCCAGCAGTGGGTTTGGAGGGATGACTGAAGCTTTCTTT
TRBJ2-1 | . | . | TRBV5-1 | CASSLAGSSYNEQFF | TGCGCCAGCAGCTTGGCCGGTAGCTCCTACAATGAGCAGTTCTTC
TRBJ2-3 | . | . | TRBV6-5 | CASSYFRADTQYF | TGTGCCAGCAGTTACTTCCGGGCAGATACGCAGTATTTT
TRBJ2-7 | . | . | TRBV6-5 | CASSYTEGYEQYF | TGTGCCAGCAGTTACACAGAGGGATACGAGCAGTACTTC
TRBJ1-1 | . | . | TRBV30 | CAWKSFGRKGDTEAFF | TGTGCCTGGAAAAGCTTTGGCCGGAAGGGGGACACTGAAGCTTTCTTT
TRBJ2-7 | . | TRBD2 | TRBV9 | CASSQGGASGWSSYEQYF | TGTGCCAGCAGCCAGGGTGGGGCTAGCGGTTGGAGCTCCTACGAGCAGTACTTC
TRBJ1-3 | . | . | TRBV7-2 | CASSLVSYTIYF | TGTGCCAGCAGCTTAGTATCCTACACCATATATTTT
TRBJ1-2 | . | TRBD1 | TRBV6-1 | CASSLDRANYGYTF | TGTGCCAGCAGTTTAGACAGGGCTAACTATGGCTACACCTTC
TRBJ1-5 | . | . | TRBV19 | CASSIDRTTAQHF | TGTGCCAGTAGTATAGACCGGACAACGGCCCAGCATTTT